This T cell receptor beta chain was observed in a study of blood T cell repertoires in COVID-19. On the study more broadly: T cells, B-cell-depleted T cells, or PBMCs supplied cDNA or gDNA.

TCRdb's table, derived via immunoSEQ multiplex PCR, lists solely in-frame clones and lacks some. The table records under 200,000 clones, roughly 91% of them present only once. Trimming shortened V by 5 bases and J by 4 bases, and 17 bases separated the two germline ends. The CDR3 loop spans 15 amino acids. Germline CDR1 and CDR2: PRHDT and FYEKMQ (reference sequence). V usage is TRBV13 and J usage is TRBJ1-2; D call uncertain. This receptor was taken from a man aged 40-49 years with active or convalescent COVID-19. Sequencing input: peripheral blood. The DNA of the CDR3 is TGTGCCAGCAGCCAAGGGCCCGGCGGGTTCTATGGCTACACCTTC. Translated: CASSQGPGGFYGYTF. The whole variable domain, filled in from reference TRBV13 and TRBJ1-2, reads AAGVIQSPRHLIKEKRETATLKCYPIPRHDTVYWYQQGPGQDPQFLISFYEKMQSDKGSIPDRFSAQQFSDYHSELNMSSLELGDSALYFCASSQGPGGFYGYTFGSGTRLTVV.